This T cell receptor (beta chain) came from a study of blood T cells in healthy people across ages. Total RNA extraction produced at least 6 micrograms (per sample) for the study. The CDR3 consists of 13 residues. Germline CDR1 MRHNA, CDR2 SNTAGT. Remarks on this clonotype: Mismatch with germline at one junction end may stem from a read error.

A second PCR, run for roughly 7 to 12 cycles, used a sample-barcoded 5' primer plus a J-beta primer mix. TCRdb used MiXCR to reprocess the 5' RACE reads, holding one entry per CDR3 protein. The data hold some 940,000 distinct CDR3 sequences, with 25% to 30% observed a single time. The same data also went into a second study, on T cells of mothers and their children.

Specimen: blood. This TCR was sampled from a middle-aged woman in good health. The chain carries TRBV6-4 and TRBJ2-7; no reliable D call. The DNA of the CDR3 is TGTGCCAGCAGTGAGCAGGTCGGCTACGGGCAGTACTTC. This sequence encodes CASSEQVGYGQYF.